The present T cell receptor (beta chain) was sequenced within a study of graft-versus-host responses after intestinal transplantation. On the study more broadly: All recipients were given anti-thymocyte globulin induction, and tacrolimus and steroids were then administered for 3 to 4 years.

On this clone: No antigen is known for it.

This table comes from immunoSEQ multiplex PCR, and its TCRdb copy is limited to in-frame clones, with some not included. The data contain just over 85,000 clones, less than 95% of them singletons. With 2 bases removed from V and 3 bases from J, the gap between germline ends came to 11 bases. This CDR3 has 14 amino acids. Germline V lookup: CDR1 GTSNPN, CDR2 SVGIG (reference sequence). General observations from the study: Allograft clonal ratios (graft-versus-host to host-versus-graft) were high in patients who had graft-donor T cell macrochimerism. Peak circulating GvH clone levels were associated with early post-transplant HvG declines.

The chain uses TRBV30 and TRBJ2-1; D might be TRBD2 (5 bases). The origin of this receptor is a human donor who was the organ donor for an intestinal transplant. The sample here was unstimulated CD8+ T cells sorted from spleen or lymph node cells, taken before transplant. The CDR3 DNA is TGTGCCTGGAGTTTAGGGAGTCGCTACAATGAGCAGTTCTTC. It is translated as CAWSLGSRYNEQFF.